This passage covers 28 T cell receptor beta chains from one sample sequenced in a study of blood T cell repertoires in COVID-19. TCRdb keeps only in-frame clones here, not all; method: immunoSEQ multiplex PCR. In the table there are a few hundred thousand clones, about four fifths of which are singletons. Sequencing input: peripheral blood. The receptors come from a woman aged 40 to 50 who had recovered from COVID-19.

The chain has TRBV5-1 and TRBJ1-2, with D uncertain. The CDR3 totals 14 residues. The V gene lost 0 bases and the J gene lost 8 bases, with 14 bases spanning the gap. CDR1 is SGHRS, CDR2 YFSETQ, per germline. For the CDR3, the DNA is TGCGCCAGCAGCTTGGCTTCTTCACTAGGAGGCTACACCTTC. It translates to CASSLASSLGGYTF.

The count of this clone is one. The chain carries TRBV5-4 and TRBJ1-4, with a possible D match to TRBD1 (5 bases). V lost 4 bases and J lost 3, with 16 bases in between. There are 16 residues in the CDR3. CDR1 is SGHNT and CDR2 is YYREEE in the germline V gene (reference sequence). The CDR3 nucleotides are TGTGCCAGCAGCCCCGGGGCAGGGAGGTCTAATGAAAAACTGTTTTTT. This encodes CASSPGAGRSNEKLFF.

This chain connects TRBV10-3 to TRBJ1-1; 12 bases align to TRBD1. There are 14 residues in the CDR3. Germline V gives CDR1 ENHRY, CDR2 SYGVKD. The ends lost 10 bases at V and 2 bases at J; junction bases unmatched: 5. The CDR3 here is CATGTGGANTEAFF. The DNA of the CDR3 is TGTGCCACAGGGACAGGGGGCGCCAACACTGAAGCTTTCTTT.

The gene calls are TRBV7-9 and TRBJ1-2, with D unresolved. Germline V gene sequence: CDR1 SEHNR, CDR2 FQNEAQ (reference sequence). This CDR3 contains 15 residues. V was clipped by 5 bases and J by 0 bases, with 13 bases between them. CDR3 sequence: CASSGDGTPNYGYTF. The CDR3 coding sequence is TGTGCCAGCAGCGGAGACGGCACCCCTAACTATGGCTACACCTTC.

This chain joins TRBV10-3 and TRBJ2-5; the D gene is possibly TRBD2 (5 bases). The germline V gene has CDR1 ENHRY and CDR2 SYGVKD. This CDR3 is 14 amino acids long. V was clipped by 6 bases and J by 4 bases, with 15 bases between them. The CDR3 bases are TGTGCCATCAGCTCCGCAGGTGAGGGAGAGACCCAGTACTTC. This encodes CAISSAGEGETQYF.

This chain connects TRBV7-9 to TRBJ1-4, with D perhaps matching TRBD1 (6 bases). Germline V lookup: CDR1 SEHNR, CDR2 FQNEAQ (reference sequence). The CDR3 covers 14 residues. V lost 5 bases and J lost 2, with 9 bases in between. CDR3 nucleotides: TGTGCCAGCAGCCTACAGGGTACTAATGAAAAACTGTTTTTT. It encodes CASSLQGTNEKLFF.

The V and J genes are TRBV30 and TRBJ1-4; weak D call: TRBD1 (5 bases). V was trimmed by 1 base and J by 6 bases, leaving 12 bases between them. The CDR3 covers 14 residues. CDR1 and CDR2 (germline): GTSNPN, SVGIG (reference sequence). CDR3 in amino acids: CAWSEEGPDEKLFF. The CDR3 region has the DNA TGTGCCTGGAGTGAGGAGGGGCCGGATGAAAAACTGTTTTTT. The full variable domain, with the rest looked up from reference TRBV30 and TRBJ1-4, is SQTIHQWPATLVQPVGSPLSLECTVEGTSNPNLYWYRQAAGRGLQLLFYSVGIGQISSEVPQNLSASRPQDRQFILSSKKLLLSDSGFYLCAWSEEGPDEKLFFGSGTQLSVL.

The chain carries TRBV7-9 and TRBJ1-1; TRBD1 is a possible D gene (6 bases). V lost 5 bases and J lost 11, with 18 bases in between. Germline loops: CDR1 SEHNR, CDR2 FQNEAQ (reference sequence). The CDR3 has 13 amino acids. The CDR3 protein is CASSRGSPGDAFF. As DNA, the CDR3 is TGTGCCAGCAGCCGCGGGTCACCAGGGGATGCTTTCTTT.

The genes are TRBV28 and TRBJ2-5, with 7 bases identical to TRBD1. The V segment lost 5 bases and the J segment 1 base; nucleotides outside the gene matches: 4. This CDR3 is 14 amino acids long. The germline gives CDR1 MDHEN, CDR2 SYDVKM. The CDR3 DNA sequence: TGTGCCAGCAGTACGGGACAGTCCCAAGAGACCCAGTACTTC. Amino acid sequence: CASSTGQSQETQYF.

The chain is built from TRBV19 and TRBJ1-5, with 9 bases fitting TRBD1. The CDR3 is 14 residues long. After removal of 5 bases from V and 7 bases from J, the junction contained 6 bases not matched to a gene. Germline V lookup: CDR1 LNHDA, CDR2 SQIVND (reference sequence). CDR3 region: CASSLDRGGQPQHF. In nucleotides, the CDR3 is TGTGCCAGTAGTTTGGACAGGGGAGGACAGCCCCAGCATTTT.

As to this clone: This sample also contains other DNA sequences that code for the same CDR3. The rearrangement joins TRBV5-1 to TRBJ2-3; D gene unclear. This CDR3 is 14 amino acids long. V lost 0 bases and J lost 1, with 6 bases in between. Germline CDR1 reads SGHRS; CDR2 reads YFSETQ. The CDR3 DNA is TGCGCCAGCAGCTTGGAAGGAGGCACAGATACGCAGTATTTT. It encodes CASSLEGGTDTQYF.

V usage is TRBV27 and J usage is TRBJ1-6, with TRBD1 identical over 9 bases. The CDR3 has 18 amino acids. The ends lost 3 bases at V and 9 bases at J; junction bases unmatched: 15. Germline CDR1 MNHEY, CDR2 SMNVEV (reference sequence). CDR3 sequence: CASSFLPYPGQGSSPLHF. DNA of the CDR3: TGTGCCAGCAGTTTTTTACCGTATCCGGGACAGGGTTCTTCACCCCTCCACTTT.

The table lists this clone with a count of one. This rearrangement joins TRBV6-5 to TRBJ1-1; D is perhaps TRBD1 (5 bases). Trimming cost V 5 bases and J 1 base, with 8 bases left between them. The V gene's germline CDR1 is MNHEY and CDR2 SVGAGI. The CDR3 loop spans 13 amino acids. This CDR3 is CASSRQRNTEAFF. CDR3 DNA: TGTGCCAGCAGTCGACAGAGGAACACTGAAGCTTTCTTT.

This chain uses TRBV5-1 with TRBJ2-3, with 10 bases fitting TRBD2. J gave up 3 bases and V 6 bases, and 7 bases lay outside the gene matches. The CDR3 has 15 amino acids. Looked up from germline, CDR1 is SGHRS and CDR2 is YFSETQ. The CDR3 bases are TGCGCCAGCACGGTCAGCGGGGGGGCGACAGATACGCAGTATTTT. As protein: CASTVSGGATDTQYF. Full variable domain (outside the CDR3, taken from reference TRBV5-1 and TRBJ2-3): KAGVTQTPRYLIKTRGQQVTLSCSPISGHRSVSWYQQTPGQGLQFLFEYFSETQRNKGNFPGRFSGRQFSNSRSEMNVSTLELGDSALYLCASTVSGGATDTQYFGPGTRLTVL.

This chain connects TRBV6-5 to TRBJ2-3, with a tentative D call TRBD1 (6 bases). The CDR3 length is 15 residues. Germline CDR1 is MNHEY and CDR2 is SVGAGI. Trimming took 6 bases from V and 4 from J, leaving 17 bases between them. This CDR3 reads CASSRDTRGADTQYF. CDR3 nucleotide sequence: TGTGCCAGCAGCCGGGACACCCGAGGCGCAGATACGCAGTATTTT.

As DNA, the CDR3 is TGTGCCAGCAGCGGAGGGGATAACTATGGCTACACCTTC. Protein product: CASSGGDNYGYTF. The rearrangement links TRBV5-4 to TRBJ1-2, with D tentatively TRBD1 (5 bases). V lost 4 bases and J 1 base, leaving 8 bases between the germline ends. The CDR3 spans 13 residues. Germline values: CDR1 SGHNT, CDR2 YYREEE (reference sequence).

This chain uses TRBV28 with TRBJ2-6; a possible D gene is TRBD2 (5 bases). This CDR3 has 17 amino acids. Germline CDR1 and CDR2: MDHEN and SYDVKM. The V gene lost 11 bases and the J gene lost 0 bases, with 20 bases spanning the gap. CDR3 protein: CAHGPGEPLSGANVLTF. DNA for the CDR3: TGTGCCCACGGACCCGGGGAACCCCTCTCTGGGGCCAACGTCCTGACTTTC.

In nucleotides, the CDR3 is TGCGCCAGCAGCCCCCGGGTCGCCCCCGAGGGAAACACCATATATTTT. Protein: CASSPRVAPEGNTIYF. The V call is TRBV5-1, the J call TRBJ1-3; D is ambiguous. There are 16 residues in the CDR3. The germline V gene has CDR1 SGHRS and CDR2 YFSETQ. The V end lost 4 bases, the J end lost 4 bases, and 18 bases lay between the germline ends.

This rearrangement joins TRBV11-1 to TRBJ1-1; D gene ambiguous. The V end lost 3 bases, the J end lost 7 bases, and 6 bases lay between the germline ends. Germline-derived CDR1 and CDR2 are SGHAT and FQDESV (reference sequence). The CDR3 spans 11 residues. For the CDR3, the DNA is TGTGCCAGCAGCTTGGTAGATGAAGCTTTCTTT. Protein: CASSLVDEAFF.

The chain carries TRBV2 and TRBJ1-2; perhaps TRBD1 as D (5 bases). This CDR3 comprises 12 residues. Germline V gives CDR1 SNHLY, CDR2 FYNNEI. With 7 bases removed from V and 1 base from J, the gap between germline ends came to 7 bases. CDR3 loop: CASTDSNYGYTF. The CDR3 DNA reads TGTGCCAGCACCGACAGTAACTATGGCTACACCTTC.

The rearrangement links TRBV6-5 to TRBJ2-5; D is perhaps TRBD1 (5 bases). V was trimmed by 0 bases and J by 1 base, leaving 9 bases between them. Germline CDR1 MNHEY, CDR2 SVGAGI. This CDR3 is built from 15 residues. This CDR3 reads CASSYSRQGQETQYF. The CDR3 nucleotides read TGTGCCAGCAGTTACTCGAGGCAGGGCCAAGAGACCCAGTACTTC.

The J gene is TRBJ2-5, the V gene TRBV19; TRBD1 agrees at 10 bases. Trimming took 1 base from V and 5 from J; bases not matched to a gene: 7. CDR1 and CDR2 (germline): LNHDA, SQIVND (reference sequence). This CDR3 contains 16 residues. The CDR3 bases are TGTGCCAGTAGTATAGGGCAGACAGGGGGCATGGAGACCCAGTACTTC. It codes for CASSIGQTGGMETQYF.

The CDR3 DNA reads TGCGCCAGCAGCTTGGAGAGCTCACTGAACACTGAAGCTTTCTTT. This gives the protein CASSLESSLNTEAFF. This chain uses TRBV5-1 with TRBJ1-1; D not certain. The CDR3 sequence is 15 residues long. Germline loops: CDR1 SGHRS, CDR2 YFSETQ. The V end lost 0 bases, the J end lost 0 bases, and 9 bases lay between the germline ends.

This rearrangement joins TRBV24-1 to TRBJ1-5; possible D gene TRBD1, 6 bases. The CDR3 extends over 14 amino acids. The germline V gene encodes CDR1 KGHDR and CDR2 SFDVKD. V lost 6 bases to trimming and J lost 7 bases, with 15 bases between them. The CDR3 region is CATSQNRDGQPQHF. CDR3 in DNA: TGTGCCACCAGTCAAAACAGGGACGGCCAGCCCCAGCATTTT.

V usage is TRBV19 and J usage is TRBJ2-7, with D perhaps matching TRBD2 (6 bases). V was trimmed by 5 bases and J by 2 bases, leaving 16 bases between them. The CDR3 runs to 15 residues. Germline V gene data show CDR1 as LNHDA and CDR2 as SQIVND (reference sequence). The CDR3 coding sequence is TGTGCCAGTAGTCCCGGGGCCGGGGGAACCTACGAGCAGTACTTC. Translating gives CASSPGAGGTYEQYF.

The chain joins TRBV19 to TRBJ2-1, with D perhaps matching TRBD1 (6 bases). The germline CDR1 and CDR2 sequences are LNHDA and SQIVND (reference sequence). The CDR3 is 12 residues long. The V and J ends lost 4 bases and 10 bases respectively, with 11 bases between them. This chain's CDR3 is CASSTYREEQFF. The DNA of the CDR3 is TGTGCCAGTAGTACGTACAGGGAGGAGCAGTTCTTC.

This clone was detected only once. J is TRBJ1-4 and V is TRBV12-3 or TRBV12-4; D is unresolved. The V end was cut by 7 bases, the J end by 6 bases, with 9 bases between. There are 12 residues in the CDR3. The CDR3 sequence: CASTNADEKLFF. The CDR3 DNA sequence: TGTGCCAGCACTAACGCGGATGAAAAACTGTTTTTT.

CDR3 protein: CASSLSANSPLHF. DNA for the CDR3: TGTGCCAGCAGTTTATCGGCTAATTCACCCCTCCACTTT. This chain links TRBV27 with TRBJ1-6, with D unclear. The CDR3 consists of 13 residues. V was trimmed by 0 bases and J by 6 bases, leaving 3 bases between them. Germline CDR1 reads MNHEY; CDR2 reads SMNVEV (reference sequence).